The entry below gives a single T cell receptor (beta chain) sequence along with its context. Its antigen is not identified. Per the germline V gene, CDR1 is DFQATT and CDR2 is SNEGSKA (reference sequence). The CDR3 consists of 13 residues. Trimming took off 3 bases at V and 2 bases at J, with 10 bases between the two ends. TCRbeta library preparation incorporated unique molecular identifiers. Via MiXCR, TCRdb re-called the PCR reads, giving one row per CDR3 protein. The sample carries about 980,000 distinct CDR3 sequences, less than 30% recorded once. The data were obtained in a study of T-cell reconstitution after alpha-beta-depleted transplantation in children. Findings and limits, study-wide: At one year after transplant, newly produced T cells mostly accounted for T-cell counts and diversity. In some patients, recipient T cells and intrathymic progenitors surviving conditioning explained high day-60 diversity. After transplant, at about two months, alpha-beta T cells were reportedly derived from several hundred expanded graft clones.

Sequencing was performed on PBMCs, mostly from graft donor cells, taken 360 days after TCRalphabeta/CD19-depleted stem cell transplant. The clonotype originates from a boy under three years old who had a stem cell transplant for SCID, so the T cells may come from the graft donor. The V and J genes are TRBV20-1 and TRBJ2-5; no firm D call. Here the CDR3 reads CSASSRPQETQYF. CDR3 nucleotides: TGCAGTGCTAGTAGCAGGCCTCAAGAGACCCAGTACTTC.